Listed here is a single T cell receptor (beta chain). The sample is drawn from a study of blood T cell repertoires in COVID-19. Whole-study context: The study drew acute and convalescent COVID-19 samples from the United States, Italy and Spain. In each case, the material was cDNA or gDNA derived from T cells, B-cell-depleted T cells, or PBMCs.

Original handling: Nucleated cell counts were estimated from reference gene primer amplification. The assay was immunoSEQ multiplex PCR, and TCRdb's table has in-frame clones only and misses some. For V, J and clone size, that table is used; D and trimming come from the DNA. The sample includes 150,000 to 200,000 clones, around nine tenths of them seen just once. V shed 1 base and J shed 7 bases, with 12 bases lying between them. Germline loops: CDR1 SGHNT, CDR2 YYREEE (reference sequence). The CDR3 length is 14 residues. The receptor was isolated from a young man with active or convalescent COVID-19. Sequencing input: peripheral blood. V gene TRBV5-4 combines with J gene TRBJ2-1; no clear D. The CDR3 sequence: CASSLTTTRNEQFF. The CDR3 coding sequence is TGTGCCAGCAGCTTGACTACTACCCGGAATGAGCAGTTCTTC. The complete variable domain, with remaining parts taken from reference TRBV5-4 and TRBJ2-1, reads ETGVTQSPTHLIKTRGQQVTLRCSSQSGHNTVSWYQQALGQGPQFIFQYYREEENGRGNFPPRFSGLQFPNYSSELNVNALELDDSALYLCASSLTTTRNEQFFGPGTRLTVL.